This T cell receptor (beta chain) was identified during a study of blood T cell repertoires in COVID-19. At the level of the study: Italy, Spain and the United States were the sources of the convalescent and acute COVID-19 samples.

Germline V gives CDR1 MNHEY, CDR2 SMNVEV (reference sequence). Trimming removed 3 bases from V and 10 bases from J, with 12 bases in between. The CDR3 runs 12 residues. As processed by the authors: Reference gene primer amplification in the assay estimated nucleated cell counts. Sequenced by immunoSEQ multiplex PCR; TCRdb stores in-frame clones only, minus some. That table supplies the V and J calls and clone size; D and trimming were determined from the DNA. Of 25,000 to 35,000 clones detected, around four fifths appear once; the ten largest clones hold 7.5% to 8%. There are a few counts of this clone.

Source material: peripheral blood. The J gene is TRBJ1-1, the V gene TRBV27, with a tentative D call TRBD1 (6 bases). The source is a woman aged 70-85 years with active or convalescent COVID-19. CDR3 sequence (DNA): TGTGCCAGCAGTTTCGTGGGGGCGAGAGCTTTCTTT. It translates to CASSFVGARAFF.